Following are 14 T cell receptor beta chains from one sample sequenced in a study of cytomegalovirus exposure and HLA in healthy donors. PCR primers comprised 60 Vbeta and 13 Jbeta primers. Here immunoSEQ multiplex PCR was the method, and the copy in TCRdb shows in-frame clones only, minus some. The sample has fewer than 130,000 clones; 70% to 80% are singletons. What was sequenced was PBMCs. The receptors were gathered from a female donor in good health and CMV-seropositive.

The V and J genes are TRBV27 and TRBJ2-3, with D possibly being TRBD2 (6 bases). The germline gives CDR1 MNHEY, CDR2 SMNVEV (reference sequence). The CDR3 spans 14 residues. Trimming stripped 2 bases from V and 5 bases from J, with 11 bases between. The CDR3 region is CASSLNGRKDTQYF. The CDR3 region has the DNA TGTGCCAGCAGTTTAAACGGGAGAAAAGATACGCAGTATTTT.

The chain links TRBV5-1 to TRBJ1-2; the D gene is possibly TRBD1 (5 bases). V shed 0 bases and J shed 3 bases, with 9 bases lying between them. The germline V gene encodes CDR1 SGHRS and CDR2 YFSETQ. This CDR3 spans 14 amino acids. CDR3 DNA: TGCGCCAGCAGCTTGGCCGGGGGGGACTATGGCTACACCTTC. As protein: CASSLAGGDYGYTF.

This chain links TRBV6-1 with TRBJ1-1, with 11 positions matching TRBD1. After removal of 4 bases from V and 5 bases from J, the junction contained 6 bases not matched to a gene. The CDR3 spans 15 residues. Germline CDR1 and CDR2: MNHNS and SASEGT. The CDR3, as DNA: TGTGCCAGCAGTGCACGGACAGGGGGCAAGACTGAAGCTTTCTTT. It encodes CASSARTGGKTEAFF.

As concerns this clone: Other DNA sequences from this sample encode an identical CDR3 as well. The CDR3 bases are TGTGCCAGCAGCTTCAGGGGGAATCAGCCCCAGCATTTT. Amino acids: CASSFRGNQPQHF. The rearrangement uses TRBV7-8 and TRBJ1-5, with 7 bases fitting TRBD1. Germline-derived CDR1 and CDR2 are SGHVS and FQNEAQ. The CDR3 runs 13 residues. Trimming at V came to 3 bases and at J to 4 bases, leaving 0 bases not matched to a gene.

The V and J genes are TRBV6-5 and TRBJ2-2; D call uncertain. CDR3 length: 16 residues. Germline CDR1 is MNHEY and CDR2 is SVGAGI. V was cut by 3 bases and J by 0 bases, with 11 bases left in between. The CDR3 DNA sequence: TGTGCCAGCAGTTATAGATTGGTTCCGAACACCGGGGAGCTGTTTTTT. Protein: CASSYRLVPNTGELFF.

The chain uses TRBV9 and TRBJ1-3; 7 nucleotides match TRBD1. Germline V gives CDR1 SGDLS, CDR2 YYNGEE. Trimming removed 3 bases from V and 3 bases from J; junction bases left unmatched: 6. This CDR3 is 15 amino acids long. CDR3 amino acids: CASSGSGTVGNTIYF. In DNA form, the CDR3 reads TGTGCCAGCAGCGGATCCGGGACAGTTGGAAACACCATATATTTT.

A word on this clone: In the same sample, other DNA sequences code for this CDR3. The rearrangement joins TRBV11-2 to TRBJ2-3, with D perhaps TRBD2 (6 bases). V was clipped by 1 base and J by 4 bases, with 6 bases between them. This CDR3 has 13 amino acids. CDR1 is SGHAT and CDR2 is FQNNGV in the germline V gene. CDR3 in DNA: TGTGCCAGCAGCTTAGGGGGGGCAGATACGCAGTATTTT. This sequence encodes CASSLGGADTQYF.

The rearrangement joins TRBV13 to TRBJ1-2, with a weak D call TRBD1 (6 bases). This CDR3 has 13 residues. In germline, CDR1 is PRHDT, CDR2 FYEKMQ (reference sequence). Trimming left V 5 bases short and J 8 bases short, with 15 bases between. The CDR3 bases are TGTGCCAGCAGCCGAGGGGGGGCATGGGGCTACACCTTC. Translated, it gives CASSRGGAWGYTF.

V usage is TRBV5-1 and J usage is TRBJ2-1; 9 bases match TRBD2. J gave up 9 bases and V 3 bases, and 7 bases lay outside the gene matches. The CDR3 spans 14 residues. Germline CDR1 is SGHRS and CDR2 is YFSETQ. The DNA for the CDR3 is TGCGCCAGCAGCTCTAGCGGGGCCCACGGTGAGCAGTTCTTC. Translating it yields CASSSSGAHGEQFF.

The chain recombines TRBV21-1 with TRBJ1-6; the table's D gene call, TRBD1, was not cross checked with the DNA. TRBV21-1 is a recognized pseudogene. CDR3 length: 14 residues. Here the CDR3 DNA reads TGTGCCACCCCGGTGAGGCAGGGTGATTCACCCCTCCACTTT. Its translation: CATPVRQGDSPLHF.

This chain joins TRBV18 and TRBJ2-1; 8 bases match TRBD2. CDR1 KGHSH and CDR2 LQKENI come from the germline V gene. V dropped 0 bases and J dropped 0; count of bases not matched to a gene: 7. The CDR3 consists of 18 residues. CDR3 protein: CASSPPSGGQSSYNEQFF. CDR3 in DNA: TGTGCCAGCTCACCACCGAGCGGGGGCCAGAGCTCCTACAATGAGCAGTTCTTC.

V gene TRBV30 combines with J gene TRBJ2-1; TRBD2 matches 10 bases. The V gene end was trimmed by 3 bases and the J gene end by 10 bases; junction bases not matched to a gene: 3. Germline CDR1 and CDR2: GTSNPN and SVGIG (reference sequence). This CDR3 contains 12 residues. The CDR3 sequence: CAWRGLATEQFF. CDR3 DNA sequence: TGTGCCTGGAGGGGACTAGCGACCGAGCAGTTCTTC.

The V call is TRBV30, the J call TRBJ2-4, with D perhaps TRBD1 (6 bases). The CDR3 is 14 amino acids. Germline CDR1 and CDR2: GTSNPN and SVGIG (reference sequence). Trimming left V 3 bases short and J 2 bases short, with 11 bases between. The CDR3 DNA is TGTGCCTGGAGAGAAAGGGGGTCCAAAAACATTCAGTACTTC. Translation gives CAWRERGSKNIQYF. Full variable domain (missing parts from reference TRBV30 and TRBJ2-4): SQTIHQWPATLVQPVGSPLSLECTVEGTSNPNLYWYRQAAGRGLQLLFYSVGIGQISSEVPQNLSASRPQDRQFILSSKKLLLSDSGFYLCAWRERGSKNIQYFGAGTRLSVL.

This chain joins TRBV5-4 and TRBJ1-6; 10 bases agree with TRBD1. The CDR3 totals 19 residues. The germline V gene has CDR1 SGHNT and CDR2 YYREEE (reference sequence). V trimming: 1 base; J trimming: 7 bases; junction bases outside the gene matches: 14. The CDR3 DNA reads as TGTGCCAGCAGCTTGAGGGACAGGGGCACAGACGGAGGAAATTCACCCCTCCACTTT. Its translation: CASSLRDRGTDGGNSPLHF.